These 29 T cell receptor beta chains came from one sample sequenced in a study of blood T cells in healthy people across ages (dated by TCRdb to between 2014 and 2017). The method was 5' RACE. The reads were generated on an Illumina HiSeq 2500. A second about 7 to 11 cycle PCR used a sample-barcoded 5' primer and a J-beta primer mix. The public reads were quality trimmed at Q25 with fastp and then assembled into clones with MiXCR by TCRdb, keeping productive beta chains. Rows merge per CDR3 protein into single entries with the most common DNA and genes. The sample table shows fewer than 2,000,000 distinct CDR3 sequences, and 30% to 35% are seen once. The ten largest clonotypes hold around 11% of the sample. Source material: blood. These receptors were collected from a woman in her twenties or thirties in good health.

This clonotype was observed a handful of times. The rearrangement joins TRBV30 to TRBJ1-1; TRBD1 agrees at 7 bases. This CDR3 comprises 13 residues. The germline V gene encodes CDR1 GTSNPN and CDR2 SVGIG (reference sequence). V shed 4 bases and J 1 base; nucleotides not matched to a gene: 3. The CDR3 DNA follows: TGTGCCTGGACGGGACAGAAGAACACTGAAGCTTTCTTT. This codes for CAWTGQKNTEAFF. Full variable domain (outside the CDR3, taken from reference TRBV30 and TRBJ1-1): SQTIHQWPATLVQPVGSPLSLECTVEGTSNPNLYWYRQAAGRGLQLLFYSVGIGQISSEVPQNLSASRPQDRQFILSSKKLLLSDSGFYLCAWTGQKNTEAFFGQGTRLTVV.

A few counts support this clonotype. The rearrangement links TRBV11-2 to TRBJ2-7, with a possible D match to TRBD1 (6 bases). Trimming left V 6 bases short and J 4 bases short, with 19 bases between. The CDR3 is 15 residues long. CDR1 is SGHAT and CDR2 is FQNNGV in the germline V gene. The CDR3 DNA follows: TGTGCCAGCAGTCCGACAGGTTTCGCAATTTACGAGCAGTACTTC. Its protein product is CASSPTGFAIYEQYF.

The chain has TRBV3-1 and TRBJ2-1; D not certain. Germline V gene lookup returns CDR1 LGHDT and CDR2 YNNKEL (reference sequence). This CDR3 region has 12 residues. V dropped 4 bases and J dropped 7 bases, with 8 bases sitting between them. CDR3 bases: TGTGCCAGCAGCCGACGAACTAATGAGCAGTTCTTC. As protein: CASSRRTNEQFF.

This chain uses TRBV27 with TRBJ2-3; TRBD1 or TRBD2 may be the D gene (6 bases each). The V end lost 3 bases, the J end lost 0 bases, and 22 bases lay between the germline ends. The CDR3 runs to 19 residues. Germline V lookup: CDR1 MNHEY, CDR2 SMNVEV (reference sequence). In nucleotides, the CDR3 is TGTGCCAGCAGTTTGCGGGGTTTTGACAGGTACCCTAGCACAGATACGCAGTATTTT. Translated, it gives CASSLRGFDRYPSTDTQYF.

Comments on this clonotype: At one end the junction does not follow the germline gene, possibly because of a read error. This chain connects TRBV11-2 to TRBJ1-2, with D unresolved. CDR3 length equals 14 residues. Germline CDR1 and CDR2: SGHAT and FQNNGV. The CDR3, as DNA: TGTGCCAACAGCTCCAATACGATTAACTATGGCTACACCTTC. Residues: CANSSNTINYGYTF.

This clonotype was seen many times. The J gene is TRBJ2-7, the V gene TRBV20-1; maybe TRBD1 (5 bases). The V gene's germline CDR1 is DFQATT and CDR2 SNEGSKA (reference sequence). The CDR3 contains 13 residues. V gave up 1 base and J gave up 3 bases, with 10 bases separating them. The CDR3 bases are TGCAGTGCTAGAGTACGACAGTTCTACGAGCAGTACTTC. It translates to CSARVRQFYEQYF.

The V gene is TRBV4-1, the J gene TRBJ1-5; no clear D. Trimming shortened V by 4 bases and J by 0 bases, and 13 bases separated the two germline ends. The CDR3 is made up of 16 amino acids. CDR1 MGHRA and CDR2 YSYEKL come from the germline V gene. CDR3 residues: CASSRYLSNSNQPQHF. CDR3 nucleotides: TGCGCCAGCAGCCGCTACCTCTCTAATAGCAATCAGCCCCAGCATTTT.

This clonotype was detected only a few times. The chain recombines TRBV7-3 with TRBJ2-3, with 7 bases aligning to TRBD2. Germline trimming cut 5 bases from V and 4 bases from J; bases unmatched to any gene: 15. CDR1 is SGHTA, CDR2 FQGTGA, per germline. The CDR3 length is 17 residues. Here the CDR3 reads CASSPVSRGGDSDTQYF. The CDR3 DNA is TGTGCCAGCAGCCCCGTTTCTCGCGGGGGAGATTCAGATACGCAGTATTTT. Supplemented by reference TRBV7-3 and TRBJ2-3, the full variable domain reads GAGVSQTPSNKVTEKGKYVELRCDPISGHTALYWYRQSLGQGPEFLIYFQGTGAADDSGLPNDRFFAVRPEGSVSTLKIQRTERGDSAVYLCASSPVSRGGDSDTQYFGPGTRLTVL.

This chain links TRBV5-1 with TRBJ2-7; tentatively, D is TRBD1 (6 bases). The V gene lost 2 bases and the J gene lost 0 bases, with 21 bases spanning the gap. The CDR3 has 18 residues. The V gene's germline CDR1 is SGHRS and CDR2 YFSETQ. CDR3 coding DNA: TGCGCCAGCAGCTTATTCCGGGACCTGAGGGGGAACTCCTACGAGCAGTACTTC. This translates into CASSLFRDLRGNSYEQYF.

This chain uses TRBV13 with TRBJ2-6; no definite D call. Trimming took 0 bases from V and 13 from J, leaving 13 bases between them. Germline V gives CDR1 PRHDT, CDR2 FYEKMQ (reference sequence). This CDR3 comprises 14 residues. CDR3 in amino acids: CASSLGGGTWVLTF. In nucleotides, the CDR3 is TGTGCCAGCAGCTTAGGGGGCGGAACTTGGGTCCTGACTTTC.

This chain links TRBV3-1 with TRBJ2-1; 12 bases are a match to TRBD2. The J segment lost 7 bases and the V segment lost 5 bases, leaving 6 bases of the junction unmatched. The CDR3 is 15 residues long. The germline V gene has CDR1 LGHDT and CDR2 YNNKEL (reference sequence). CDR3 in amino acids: CASSSSGRAGNEQFF. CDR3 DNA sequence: TGTGCCAGCAGCTCTAGCGGGAGGGCCGGAAATGAGCAGTTCTTC.

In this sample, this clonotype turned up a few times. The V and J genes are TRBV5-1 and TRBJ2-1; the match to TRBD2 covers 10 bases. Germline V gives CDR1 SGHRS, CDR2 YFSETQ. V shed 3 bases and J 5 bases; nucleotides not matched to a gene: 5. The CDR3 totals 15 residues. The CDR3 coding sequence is TGCGCCAGCAGCTCTCTAGCGGGAGCTCACAATGAGCAGTTCTTC. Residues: CASSSLAGAHNEQFF. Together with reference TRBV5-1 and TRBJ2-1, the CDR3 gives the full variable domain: KAGVTQTPRYLIKTRGQQVTLSCSPISGHRSVSWYQQTPGQGLQFLFEYFSETQRNKGNFPGRFSGRQFSNSRSEMNVSTLELGDSALYLCASSSLAGAHNEQFFGPGTRLTVL.

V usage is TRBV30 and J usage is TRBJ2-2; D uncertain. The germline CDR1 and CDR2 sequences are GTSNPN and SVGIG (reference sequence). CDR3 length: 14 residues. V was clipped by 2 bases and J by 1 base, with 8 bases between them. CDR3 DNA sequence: TGTGCCTGGAGTTTTCTAGAGAACACCGGGGAGCTGTTTTTT. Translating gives CAWSFLENTGELFF.

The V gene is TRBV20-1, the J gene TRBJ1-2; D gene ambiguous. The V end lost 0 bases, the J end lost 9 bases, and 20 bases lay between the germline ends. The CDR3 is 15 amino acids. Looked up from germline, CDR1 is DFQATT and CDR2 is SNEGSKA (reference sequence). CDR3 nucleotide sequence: TGCAGTGCTAGAGACTGGGGAACCGGGCCGCCGAGCTACACCTTC. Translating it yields CSARDWGTGPPSYTF.

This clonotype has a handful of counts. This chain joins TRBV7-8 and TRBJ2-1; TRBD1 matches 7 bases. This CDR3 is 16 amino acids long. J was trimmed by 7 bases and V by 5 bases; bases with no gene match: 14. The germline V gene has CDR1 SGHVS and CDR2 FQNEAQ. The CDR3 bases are TGTGCCAGCAGCCTACTCGCCGGGACAGCTTTAAATGAGCAGTTCTTC. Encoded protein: CASSLLAGTALNEQFF.

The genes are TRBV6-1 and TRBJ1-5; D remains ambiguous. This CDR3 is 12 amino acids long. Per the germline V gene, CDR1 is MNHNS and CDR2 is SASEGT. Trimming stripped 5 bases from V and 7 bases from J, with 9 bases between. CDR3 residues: CASSKPGQPQHF. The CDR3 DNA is TGTGCCAGCAGTAAACCGGGGCAGCCCCAGCATTTT.

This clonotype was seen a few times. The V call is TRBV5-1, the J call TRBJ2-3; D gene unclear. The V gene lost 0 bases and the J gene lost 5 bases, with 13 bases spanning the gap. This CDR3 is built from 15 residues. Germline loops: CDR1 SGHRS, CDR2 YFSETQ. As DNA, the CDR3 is TGCGCCAGCAGCTTGGCGCGGTACCTAGGAGATACGCAGTATTTT. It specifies CASSLARYLGDTQYF.

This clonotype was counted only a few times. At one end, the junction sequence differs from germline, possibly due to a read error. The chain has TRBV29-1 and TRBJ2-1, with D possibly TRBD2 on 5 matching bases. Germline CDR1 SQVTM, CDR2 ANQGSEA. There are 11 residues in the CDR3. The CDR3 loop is CSVGAGDERFF. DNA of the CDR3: TGCAGCGTTGGGGCCGGGGATGAGCGGTTCTTC.

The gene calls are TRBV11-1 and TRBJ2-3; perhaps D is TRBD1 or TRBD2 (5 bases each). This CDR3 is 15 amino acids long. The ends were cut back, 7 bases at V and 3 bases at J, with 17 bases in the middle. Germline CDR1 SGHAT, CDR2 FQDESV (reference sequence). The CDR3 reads CASIPFGASTDTQYF. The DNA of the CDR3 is TGTGCCAGCATCCCTTTCGGGGCCTCTACAGATACGCAGTATTTT. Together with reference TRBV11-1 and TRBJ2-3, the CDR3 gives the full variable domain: EAEVAQSPRYKITEKSQAVAFWCDPISGHATLYWYRQILGQGPELLVQFQDESVVDDSQLPKDRFSAERLKGVDSTLKIQPAELGDSAMYLCASIPFGASTDTQYFGPGTRLTVL.

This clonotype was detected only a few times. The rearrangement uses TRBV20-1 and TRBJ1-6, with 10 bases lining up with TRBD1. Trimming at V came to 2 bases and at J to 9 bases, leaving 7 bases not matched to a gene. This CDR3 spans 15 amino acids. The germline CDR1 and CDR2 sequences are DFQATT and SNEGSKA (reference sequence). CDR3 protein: CSARTGTGESSPLHF. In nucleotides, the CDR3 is TGCAGTGCTAGAACCGGGACAGGGGAATCTTCACCCCTCCACTTT.

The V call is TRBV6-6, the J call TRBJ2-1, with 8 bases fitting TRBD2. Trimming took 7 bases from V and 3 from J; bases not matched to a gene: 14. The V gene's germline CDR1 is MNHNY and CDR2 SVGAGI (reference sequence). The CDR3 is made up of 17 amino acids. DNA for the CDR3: TGTGCCAGCACCACCCCGGGAGGGGGTACGGGCTACAATGAGCAGTTCTTC. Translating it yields CASTTPGGGTGYNEQFF.

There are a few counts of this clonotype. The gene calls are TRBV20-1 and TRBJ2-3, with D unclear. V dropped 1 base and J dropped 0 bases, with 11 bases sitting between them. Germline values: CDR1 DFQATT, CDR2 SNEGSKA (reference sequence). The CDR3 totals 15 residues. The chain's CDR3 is CSARGAPSSTDTQYF. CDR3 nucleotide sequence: TGCAGTGCTAGAGGAGCTCCCTCTAGCACAGATACGCAGTATTTT.

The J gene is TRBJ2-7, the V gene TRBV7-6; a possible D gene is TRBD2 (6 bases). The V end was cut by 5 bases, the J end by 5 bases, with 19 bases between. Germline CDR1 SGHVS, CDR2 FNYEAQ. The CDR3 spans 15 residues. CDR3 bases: TGTGCCAGCAGCCCCCGCCCGGGAGCCCCTAACGAGCAGTACTTC. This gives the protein CASSPRPGAPNEQYF.

The CDR3 sequence: CASSDMSTEQYF. CDR3 nucleotide sequence: TGTGCCAGCAGTGATATGTCAACCGAGCAGTACTTC. The chain combines TRBV2 with TRBJ2-7, with no clear D. The CDR3 length is 12 residues. In germline, CDR1 is SNHLY, CDR2 FYNNEI. Trimming took 3 bases from V and 6 from J, leaving 9 bases between them.

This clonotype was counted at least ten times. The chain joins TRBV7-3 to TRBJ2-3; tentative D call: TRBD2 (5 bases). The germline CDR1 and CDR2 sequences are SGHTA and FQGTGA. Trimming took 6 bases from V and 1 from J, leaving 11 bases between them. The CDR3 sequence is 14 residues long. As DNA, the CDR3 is TGTGCCAGCAGTTTTGGTAGCGGCACAGATACGCAGTATTTT. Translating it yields CASSFGSGTDTQYF.

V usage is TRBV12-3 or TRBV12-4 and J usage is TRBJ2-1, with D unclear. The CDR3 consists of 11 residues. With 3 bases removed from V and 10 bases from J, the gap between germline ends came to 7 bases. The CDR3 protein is CASSLAPEQFF. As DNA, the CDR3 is TGTGCCAGCAGTTTGGCGCCCGAGCAGTTCTTC.

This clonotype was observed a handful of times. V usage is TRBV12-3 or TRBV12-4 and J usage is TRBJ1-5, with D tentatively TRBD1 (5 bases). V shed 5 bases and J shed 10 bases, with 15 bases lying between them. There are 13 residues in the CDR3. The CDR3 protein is CASSHDPGTPQHF. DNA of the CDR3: TGTGCCAGCAGTCACGATCCCGGGACTCCCCAGCATTTT.

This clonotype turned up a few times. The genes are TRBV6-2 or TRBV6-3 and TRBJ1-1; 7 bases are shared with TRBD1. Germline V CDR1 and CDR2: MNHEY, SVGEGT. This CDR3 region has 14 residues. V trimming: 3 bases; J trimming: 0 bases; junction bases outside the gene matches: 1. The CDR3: CASSYQGVNTEAFF. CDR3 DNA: TGTGCCAGCAGTTATCAGGGGGTGAACACTGAAGCTTTCTTT.

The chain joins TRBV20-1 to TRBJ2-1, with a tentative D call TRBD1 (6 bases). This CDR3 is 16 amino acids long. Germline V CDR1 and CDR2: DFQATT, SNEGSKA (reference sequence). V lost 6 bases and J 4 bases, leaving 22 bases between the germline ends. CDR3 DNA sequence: TGCAGTGCCCATCTAGGGATACAGGGAGTGTACAATGAGCAGTTCTTC. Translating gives CSAHLGIQGVYNEQFF.